This T cell receptor (beta chain) was sequenced in a study of early T cells in non-severe SARS-CoV-2 infection. The V gene's germline CDR1 is MDHEN and CDR2 SYDVKM. Trimming shortened V by 7 bases and J by 0 bases, and 7 bases separated the two germline ends. The CDR3 runs to 13 residues. In its sample, this clonotype was seen many times. TCRdb ran MiXCR on the 5' RACE reads and lists one entry per CDR3 protein. The sample has about 110,000 distinct CDR3 sequences, 11% seen once. The specimen sequenced was whole blood. This sequence was found in an adult who was a healthcare worker with PCR-confirmed SARS-CoV-2 infection or an uninfected control (not recorded which). The V gene is TRBV28, the J gene TRBJ2-4; no definite D call. This CDR3 reads CASKNLAKNIQYF. CDR3 nucleotide sequence: TGTGCCAGCAAGAATCTAGCCAAAAACATTCAGTACTTC.